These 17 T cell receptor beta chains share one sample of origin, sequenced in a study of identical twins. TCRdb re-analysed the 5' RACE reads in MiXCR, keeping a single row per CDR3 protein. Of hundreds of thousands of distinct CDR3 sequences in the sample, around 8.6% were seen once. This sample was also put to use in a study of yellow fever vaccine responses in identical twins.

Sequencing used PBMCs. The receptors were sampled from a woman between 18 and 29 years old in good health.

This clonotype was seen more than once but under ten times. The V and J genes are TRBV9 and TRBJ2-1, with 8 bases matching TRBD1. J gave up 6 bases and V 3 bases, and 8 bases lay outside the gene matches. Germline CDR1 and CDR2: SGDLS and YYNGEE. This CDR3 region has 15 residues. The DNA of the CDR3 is TGTGCCAGCAGCGCGACAGGGGCCATCGTCAATGAGCAGTTCTTC. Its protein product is CASSATGAIVNEQFF.

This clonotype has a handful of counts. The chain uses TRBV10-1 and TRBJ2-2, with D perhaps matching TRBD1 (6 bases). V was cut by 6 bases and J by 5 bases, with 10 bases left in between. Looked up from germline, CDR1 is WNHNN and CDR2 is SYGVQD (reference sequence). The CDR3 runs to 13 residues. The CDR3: CASRMDSTGELFF. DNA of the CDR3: TGCGCCAGCAGGATGGACAGTACCGGGGAGCTGTTTTTT.

The CDR3 sequence: CASSLESSYTGELFF. CDR3 DNA sequence: TGTGCCAGCAGCTTAGAGTCTAGTTACACCGGGGAGCTGTTTTTT. The chain has TRBV7-2 and TRBJ2-2, with D uncertain. V was shortened by 1 base and J by 3 bases, with 9 bases between the two germline ends. Germline CDR1 is SGHTA and CDR2 is FQGNSA. This CDR3 spans 15 amino acids. Looking up the rest from reference TRBV7-2 and TRBJ2-2 gives the full variable domain: GAGVSQSPSNKVTEKGKDVELRCDPISGHTALYWYRQSLGQGLEFLIYFQGNSAPDKSGLPSDRFSAERTGGSVSTLTIQRTQQEDSAVYLCASSLESSYTGELFFGEGSRLTVL.

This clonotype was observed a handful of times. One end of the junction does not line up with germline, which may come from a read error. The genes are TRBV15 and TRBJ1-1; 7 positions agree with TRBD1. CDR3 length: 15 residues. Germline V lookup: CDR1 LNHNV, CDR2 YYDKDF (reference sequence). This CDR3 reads CATSNHRGLRTEAFF. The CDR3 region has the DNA TGTGCCACTAGCAATCACAGGGGTTTAAGGACTGAAGCTTTCTTT. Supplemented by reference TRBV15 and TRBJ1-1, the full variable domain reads DAMVIQNPRYQVTQFGKPVTLSCSQTLNHNVMYWYQQKSSQAPKLLFHYYDKDFNNEADTPDNFQSRRPNTSFCFLDIRSPGLGDTAMYLCATSNHRGLRTEAFFGQGTRLTVV.

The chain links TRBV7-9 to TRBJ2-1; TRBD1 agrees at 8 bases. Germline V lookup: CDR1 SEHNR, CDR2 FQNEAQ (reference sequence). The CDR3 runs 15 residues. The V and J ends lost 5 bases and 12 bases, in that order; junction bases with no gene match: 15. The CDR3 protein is CASSPGQANVEGQFF. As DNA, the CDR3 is TGTGCCAGCAGCCCGGGACAGGCGAACGTCGAAGGGCAGTTCTTC.

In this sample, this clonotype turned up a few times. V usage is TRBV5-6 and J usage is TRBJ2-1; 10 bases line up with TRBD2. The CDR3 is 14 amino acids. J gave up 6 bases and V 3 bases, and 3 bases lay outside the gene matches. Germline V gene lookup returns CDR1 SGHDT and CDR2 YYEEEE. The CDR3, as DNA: TGTGCCAGCAGCTCCAGGACTAGCGGCAATGAGCAGTTCTTC. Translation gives CASSSRTSGNEQFF.

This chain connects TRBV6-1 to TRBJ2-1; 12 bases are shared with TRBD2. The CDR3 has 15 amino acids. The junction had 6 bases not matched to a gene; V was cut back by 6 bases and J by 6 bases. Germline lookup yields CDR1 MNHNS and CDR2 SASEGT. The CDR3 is CASSELAGGVNEQFF. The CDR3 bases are TGTGCCAGCAGCGAACTAGCGGGAGGTGTCAATGAGCAGTTCTTC.

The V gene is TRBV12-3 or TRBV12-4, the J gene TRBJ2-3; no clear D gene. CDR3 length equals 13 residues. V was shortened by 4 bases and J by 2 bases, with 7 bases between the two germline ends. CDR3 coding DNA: TGTGCCAGCAGTTGGCGACCCACAGATACGCAGTATTTT. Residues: CASSWRPTDTQYF.

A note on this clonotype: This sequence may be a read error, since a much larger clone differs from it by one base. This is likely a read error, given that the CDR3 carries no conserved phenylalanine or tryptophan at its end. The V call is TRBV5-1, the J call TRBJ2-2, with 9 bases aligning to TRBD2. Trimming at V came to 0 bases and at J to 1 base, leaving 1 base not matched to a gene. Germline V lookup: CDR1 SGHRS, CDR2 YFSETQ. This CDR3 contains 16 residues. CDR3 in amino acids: CASSLGLAENTGELFL. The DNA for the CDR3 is TGCGCCAGCAGCTTGGGACTAGCGGAGAACACCGGGGAGCTGTTTCTT.

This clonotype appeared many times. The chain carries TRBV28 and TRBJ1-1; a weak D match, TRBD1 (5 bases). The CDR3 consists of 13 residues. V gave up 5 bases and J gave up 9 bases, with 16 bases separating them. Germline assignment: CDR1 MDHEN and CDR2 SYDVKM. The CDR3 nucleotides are TGTGCCAGCAGTAGCAACTCGGGGGGGAAAGCTTTCTTT. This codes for CASSSNSGGKAFF.

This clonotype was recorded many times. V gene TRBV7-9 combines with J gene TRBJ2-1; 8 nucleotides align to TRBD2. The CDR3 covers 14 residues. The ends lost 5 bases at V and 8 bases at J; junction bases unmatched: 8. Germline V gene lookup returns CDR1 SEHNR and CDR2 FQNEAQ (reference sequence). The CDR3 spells CASSPGTRDDEQFF. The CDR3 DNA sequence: TGTGCCAGCAGCCCCGGGACTAGAGACGATGAGCAGTTCTTC.

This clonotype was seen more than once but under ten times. The CDR3 DNA follows: TGTGCCAGCAGCCAAGAAGGACAGCAAGAGACCCAGTACTTC. Amino acid sequence: CASSQEGQQETQYF. The chain links TRBV7-9 to TRBJ2-5, with D possibly matching TRBD1 (6 bases). CDR1 SEHNR and CDR2 FQNEAQ come from the germline V gene (reference sequence). This CDR3 contains 14 residues. The V gene lost 5 bases and the J gene lost 2 bases, with 12 bases spanning the gap.

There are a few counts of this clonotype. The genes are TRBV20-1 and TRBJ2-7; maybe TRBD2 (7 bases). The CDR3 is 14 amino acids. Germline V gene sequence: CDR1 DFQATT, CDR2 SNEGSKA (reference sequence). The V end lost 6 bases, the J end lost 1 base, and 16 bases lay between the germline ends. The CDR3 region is CSADSGGPSYEQYF. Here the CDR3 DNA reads TGCAGTGCAGACTCCGGGGGGCCGTCCTACGAGCAGTACTTC.

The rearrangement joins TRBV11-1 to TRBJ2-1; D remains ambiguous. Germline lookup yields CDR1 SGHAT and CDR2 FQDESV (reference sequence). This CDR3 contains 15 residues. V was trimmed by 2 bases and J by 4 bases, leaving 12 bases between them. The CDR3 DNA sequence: TGTGCCAGCAGCTTATCCCCGGAGACTTACAATGAGCAGTTCTTC. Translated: CASSLSPETYNEQFF.

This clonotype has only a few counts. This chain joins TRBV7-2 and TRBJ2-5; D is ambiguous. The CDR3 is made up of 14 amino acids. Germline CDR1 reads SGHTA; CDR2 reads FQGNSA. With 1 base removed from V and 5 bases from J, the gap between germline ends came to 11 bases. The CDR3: CASSLVGLGETQYF. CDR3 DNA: TGTGCCAGCAGCTTAGTAGGCTTAGGGGAGACCCAGTACTTC.

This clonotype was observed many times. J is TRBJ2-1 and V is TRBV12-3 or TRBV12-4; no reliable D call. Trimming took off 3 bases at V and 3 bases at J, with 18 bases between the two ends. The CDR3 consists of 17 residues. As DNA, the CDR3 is TGTGCCAGCAGTTTGCCCCACGGAAATCTCTACTACAATGAGCAGTTCTTC. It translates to CASSLPHGNLYYNEQFF.

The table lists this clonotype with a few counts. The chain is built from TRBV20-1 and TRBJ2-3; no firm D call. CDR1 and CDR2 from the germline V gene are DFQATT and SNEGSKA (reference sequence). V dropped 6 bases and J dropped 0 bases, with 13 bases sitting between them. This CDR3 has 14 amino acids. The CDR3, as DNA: TGCAGTGCGAAGTTTAGCAGAAGCACAGATACGCAGTATTTT. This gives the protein CSAKFSRSTDTQYF.